The 15 T cell receptor beta chains below were found in one sample sequenced in a study of T cell responses to AZD1222 COVID-19 vaccine. Some clones are missing from TCRdb's copy, which holds only in-frame ones; the method was immunoSEQ multiplex PCR. The sample holds approximately 140,000 clones, about 91% seen once. The source material was peripheral blood, sampled on day 0 of AZD1222 vaccination. These receptors originate from an adult in good health.

This chain links TRBV15 with TRBJ1-2; D is undetermined. Germline CDR1 reads LNHNV; CDR2 reads YYDKDF (reference sequence). V shed 0 bases and J shed 3 bases, with 14 bases lying between them. The CDR3 has 16 amino acids. The CDR3 DNA follows: TGTGCCACCAGCAGAGATCTGGCAGGATCTTACTATGGCTACACCTTC. This translates into CATSRDLAGSYYGYTF. The complete variable domain, with remaining parts taken from reference TRBV15 and TRBJ1-2, reads DAMVIQNPRYQVTQFGKPVTLSCSQTLNHNVMYWYQQKSSQAPKLLFHYYDKDFNNEADTPDNFQSRRPNTSFCFLDIRSPGLGDTAMYLCATSRDLAGSYYGYTFGSGTRLTVV.

The chain links TRBV27 to TRBJ2-7; TRBD1 matches 8 bases. CDR3 length equals 14 residues. Germline V gene data show CDR1 as MNHEY and CDR2 as SMNVEV (reference sequence). J gave up 3 bases and V 6 bases, and 7 bases lay outside the gene matches. DNA for the CDR3: TGTGCCAGCAGCCAAGGGACAGGCTACTACGAGCAGTACTTC. Protein sequence: CASSQGTGYYEQYF.

V is TRBV30 and J is TRBJ2-3, with D possibly TRBD2 on 7 matching bases. Trimming left V 5 bases short and J 1 base short, with 10 bases between. Germline-derived CDR1 and CDR2 are GTSNPN and SVGIG (reference sequence). This CDR3 comprises 13 residues. The CDR3 sequence: CAWGEGGTDTQYF. The DNA of the CDR3 is TGTGCCTGGGGGGAGGGGGGCACAGATACGCAGTATTTT.

The chain couples TRBV20-1 to TRBJ2-5; TRBD1 aligns across 10 bases. Germline V gene sequence: CDR1 DFQATT, CDR2 SNEGSKA (reference sequence). The CDR3 consists of 14 residues. Unmatched junction bases numbered 4, after V lost 3 bases and J lost 3 bases. This CDR3 is CSASIGTGEETQYF. The CDR3 DNA sequence: TGCAGTGCTAGTATAGGGACAGGGGAAGAGACCCAGTACTTC.

The count of this clone is one. The chain links TRBV15 to TRBJ2-4, with D possibly being TRBD2 (6 bases). Trimming cost V 10 bases and J 6 bases, with 19 bases left between them. The CDR3 covers 14 residues. Germline V gene data show CDR1 as LNHNV and CDR2 as YYDKDF (reference sequence). Here the CDR3 reads CARFWGGARNIQYF. The CDR3 DNA reads as TGTGCCAGGTTCTGGGGCGGGGCCCGAAACATTCAGTACTTC. The full variable domain, in which reference TRBV15 and TRBJ2-4 provide the parts outside the CDR3, is DAMVIQNPRYQVTQFGKPVTLSCSQTLNHNVMYWYQQKSSQAPKLLFHYYDKDFNNEADTPDNFQSRRPNTSFCFLDIRSPGLGDTAMYLCARFWGGARNIQYFGAGTRLSVL.

The sample holds a few counts of this clone. V gene TRBV6-5 combines with J gene TRBJ1-2; the match to TRBD1 covers 7 bases. The trim removed 2 bases at V and 8 bases at J, leaving 8 bases unmatched. The germline CDR1 and CDR2 sequences are MNHEY and SVGAGI. The CDR3 contains 14 residues. Here the CDR3 DNA reads TGTGCCAGCAGTTACGACAGGGAAACGAAGGGCTACACCTTC. This codes for CASSYDRETKGYTF.

The chain combines TRBV7-2 with TRBJ1-4; D is possibly TRBD1 (5 bases). The CDR3 loop spans 14 amino acids. Germline CDR1 SGHTA, CDR2 FQGNSA. V dropped 6 bases and J dropped 3 bases, with 11 bases sitting between them. CDR3 amino acids: CASRTGTANEKLFF. CDR3 nucleotide sequence: TGTGCCAGCAGGACCGGGACGGCTAATGAAAAACTGTTTTTT.

As DNA, the CDR3 is TGTGCCAGCAGCTCGGGACAGGGGAACGAGCAGTACTTC. This gives the protein CASSSGQGNEQYF. V gene TRBV11-2 combines with J gene TRBJ2-7; 10 bases are shared with TRBD1. Trimming took 4 bases from V and 5 from J; bases not matched to a gene: 2. Germline V lookup: CDR1 SGHAT, CDR2 FQNNGV. The CDR3 is 13 amino acids.

The chain couples TRBV7-2 to TRBJ1-1, with TRBD1 matching 8 bases. CDR1 and CDR2 from the germline V gene are SGHTA and FQGNSA. CDR3 length equals 12 residues. J lost 9 bases, V lost 2 bases, and 2 bases had no gene match. This CDR3 reads CASSLQGAKAFF. Here the CDR3 DNA reads TGTGCCAGCAGCTTACAGGGGGCGAAAGCTTTCTTT.

This rearrangement joins TRBV7-2 to TRBJ2-1; 7 bases align to TRBD2. The ends lost 5 bases at V and 6 bases at J; junction bases unmatched: 7. The germline CDR1 and CDR2 sequences are SGHTA and FQGNSA. The CDR3 runs 14 residues. CDR3 residues: CASSLRGVVNEQFF. CDR3 DNA: TGTGCCAGCAGCCTCCGGGGGGTGGTCAATGAGCAGTTCTTC.

This clone was detected only once. The chain carries TRBV28 and TRBJ1-2; 8 nucleotides agree with TRBD1. The germline V gene has CDR1 MDHEN and CDR2 SYDVKM. This CDR3 spans 15 amino acids. V was clipped by 4 bases and J by 5 bases; unmatched bases: 9. The CDR3 bases are TGTGCCAGCAGTTCGGGGGGACAGGTAGTATATGGCTACACCTTC. Translating gives CASSSGGQVVYGYTF.

This chain joins TRBV9 and TRBJ1-1; D is uncertain. CDR3 size: 14 residues. Germline V gene data show CDR1 as SGDLS and CDR2 as YYNGEE. The V end was cut by 4 bases, the J end by 6 bases, with 16 bases between. The CDR3 here is CASSSEDRRAEAFF. The CDR3 region has the DNA TGTGCCAGCAGCTCCGAGGACCGTAGGGCTGAAGCTTTCTTT.

In its sample, this clone was seen once. This chain links TRBV5-4 with TRBJ2-1, with 8 bases identical to TRBD2. The CDR3 is 13 amino acids. The V gene's germline CDR1 is SGHNT and CDR2 YYREEE (reference sequence). V trimming: 5 bases; J trimming: 6 bases; junction bases outside the gene matches: 4. The CDR3 DNA reads as TGTGCCAGCAGTTCCGGGACTAGCAATGAGCAGTTCTTC. This encodes CASSSGTSNEQFF.

This chain joins TRBV14 and TRBJ1-2; D is unclear. Germline assignment: CDR1 SGHDN and CDR2 FVKESK. The CDR3 totals 14 residues. V was trimmed by 1 base and J by 1 base, leaving 7 bases between them. As DNA, the CDR3 is TGTGCCAGCAGCCAAGTCGGAAGTAACTATGGCTACACCTTC. It is translated as CASSQVGSNYGYTF.

The chain employs TRBV27 and TRBJ1-4; D gene ambiguous. This CDR3 spans 16 amino acids. The germline V gene encodes CDR1 MNHEY and CDR2 SMNVEV (reference sequence). The ends were cut back, 1 base at V and 2 bases at J, with 11 bases in the middle. This CDR3 is CASSLYPAATNEKLFF. The CDR3 nucleotides read TGTGCCAGCAGTTTATATCCGGCAGCTACTAATGAAAAACTGTTTTTT.